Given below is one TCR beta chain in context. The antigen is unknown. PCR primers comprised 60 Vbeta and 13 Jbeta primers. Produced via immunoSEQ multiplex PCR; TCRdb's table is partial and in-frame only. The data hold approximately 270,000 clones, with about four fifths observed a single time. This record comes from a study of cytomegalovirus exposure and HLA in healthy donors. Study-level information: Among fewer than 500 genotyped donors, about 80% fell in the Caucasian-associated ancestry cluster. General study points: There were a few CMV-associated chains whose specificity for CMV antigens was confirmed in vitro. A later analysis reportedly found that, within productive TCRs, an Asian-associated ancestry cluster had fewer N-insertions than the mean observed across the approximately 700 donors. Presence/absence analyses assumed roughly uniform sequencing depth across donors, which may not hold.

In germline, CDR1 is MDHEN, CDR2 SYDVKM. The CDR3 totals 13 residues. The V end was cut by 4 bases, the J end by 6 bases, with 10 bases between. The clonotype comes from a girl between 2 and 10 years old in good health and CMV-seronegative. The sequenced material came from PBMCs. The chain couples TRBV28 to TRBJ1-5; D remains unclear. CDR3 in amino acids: CASSSLSPQPQHF. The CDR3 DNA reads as TGTGCCAGCAGTTCCCTTTCCCCTCAGCCCCAGCATTTT.